Each of the 13 T cell receptor beta chains below was sequenced from the same sample in a study of TIL therapy for anti-PD-1-resistant metastatic lung cancer. The time point was: pre-treatment sample, taken before nivolumab and TIL therapy. Pleural nodules or supraclavicular lymph nodes made up most of the excised metastases sampled. The libraries were made with immunoSEQ v3. Profiling relied on immunoSEQ multiplex PCR, and the TCRdb table lists in-frame clones only, not all of them. Of roughly 13,000 clones listed, roughly two thirds are singletons. This specimen was tumor tissue, taken at baseline. These TCRs come from a woman between 25 and 85 years old with non-small cell lung cancer.

The V call is TRBV4-1, the J call TRBJ1-4; TRBD1 aligns across 7 bases. The junction had 10 bases not matched to a gene; V was cut back by 4 bases and J by 8 bases. CDR3 length: 15 residues. CDR1 and CDR2 (germline): MGHRA, YSYEKL. CDR3 in amino acids: CASSLVDRVGEKLFF. For the CDR3, the DNA is TGCGCCAGCAGCCTCGTCGACAGGGTAGGCGAAAAACTGTTTTTT.

This clone was counted a few times. The chain carries TRBV2 and TRBJ1-2; D may be TRBD1 (6 bases). The CDR3 is made up of 14 amino acids. Germline assignment: CDR1 SNHLY and CDR2 FYNNEI. Trimming cost V 6 bases and J 4 bases, with 15 bases left between them. The chain's CDR3 is CASSLRQAPYGYTF. CDR3 nucleotide sequence: TGTGCCAGCAGCCTTAGACAGGCCCCCTATGGCTACACCTTC.

The CDR3 spells CAWFSFRSLSTEAFF. The CDR3 DNA follows: TGTGCCTGGTTCTCCTTCCGGTCTCTATCTACTGAAGCTTTCTTT. V and J are TRBV30 and TRBJ1-1; no reliable D call. Trimming stripped 5 bases from V and 5 bases from J, with 21 bases between. The germline V gene encodes CDR1 GTSNPN and CDR2 SVGIG (reference sequence). The CDR3 totals 15 residues.

The gene calls are TRBV6-1 and TRBJ2-2, with D perhaps matching TRBD1 (5 bases). CDR3 size: 10 residues. Germline-derived CDR1 and CDR2 are MNHNS and SASEGT. The germline V and J ends were trimmed by 6 bases and 9 bases, with 5 bases remaining between them. The CDR3 is CASRGRELFF. The CDR3 DNA follows: TGTGCCAGCAGGGGGCGGGAGCTGTTTTTT.

The chain recombines TRBV19 with TRBJ1-1; D not certain. Trimming removed 7 bases at V and 0 bases at J, with 12 bases between. The CDR3 consists of 14 residues. The V gene's germline CDR1 is LNHDA and CDR2 SQIVND (reference sequence). CDR3 nucleotides: TGTGCCAGTACCAGTGGAGGCTTGAACACTGAAGCTTTCTTT. It specifies CASTSGGLNTEAFF.

The gene calls are TRBV9 and TRBJ2-3, with TRBD2 identical over 14 bases. V dropped 4 bases and J dropped 4; count of bases not matched to a gene: 8. The germline V gene has CDR1 SGDLS and CDR2 YYNGEE. The CDR3 contains 17 residues. The CDR3 reads CASSPLGTSGGADTQYF. CDR3 in DNA: TGTGCCAGCAGCCCCCTTGGGACTAGCGGGGGTGCAGATACGCAGTATTTT.

V gene TRBV2 combines with J gene TRBJ1-1; perhaps TRBD1 as D (6 bases). V shed 6 bases and J shed 0 bases, with 8 bases lying between them. CDR1 is SNHLY, CDR2 FYNNEI, per germline. The CDR3 spans 13 residues. CDR3 nucleotides: TGTGCCAGCAGATACAGGGTGAACACTGAAGCTTTCTTT. Amino acid sequence: CASRYRVNTEAFF.

This chain uses TRBV11-2 with TRBJ1-4, with a possible D match to TRBD1 (6 bases). The CDR3 covers 15 residues. With 1 base removed from V and 8 bases from J, the gap between germline ends came to 14 bases. Germline CDR1 reads SGHAT; CDR2 reads FQNNGV. CDR3 sequence (DNA): TGTGCCAGCAGCTTAGGCGGGGGGGCTTACGAAAAACTGTTTTTT. It codes for CASSLGGGAYEKLFF.

This clone was seen just once. Here the CDR3 reads CASSFSGSGEQFF. DNA for the CDR3: TGTGCCAGCAGTTTTTCGGGATCAGGGGAGCAGTTCTTC. The rearrangement joins TRBV28 to TRBJ2-1; D may correspond to TRBD1 or TRBD2 (5 bases each). CDR3 length: 13 amino acids. Germline CDR1 reads MDHEN; CDR2 reads SYDVKM. V was cut by 3 bases and J by 10 bases, with 13 bases left in between. Full variable domain (outside the CDR3, taken from reference TRBV28 and TRBJ2-1): DVKVTQSSRYLVKRTGEKVFLECVQDMDHENMFWYRQDPGLGLRLIYFSYDVKMKEKGDIPEGYSVSREKKERFSLILESASTNQTSMYLCASSFSGSGEQFFGPGTRLTVL.

The CDR3 here is CASSFTGDSEKLFF. The CDR3 DNA reads TGTGCCAGCAGCTTCACAGGGGACAGTGAAAAACTGTTTTTT. J is TRBJ1-4 and V is TRBV7-2; the match to TRBD1 covers 7 bases. There are 14 residues in the CDR3. CDR1 is SGHTA and CDR2 is FQGNSA in the germline V gene. V trimming: 3 bases; J trimming: 7 bases; junction bases outside the gene matches: 5.

Only one count was recorded for this clone. The chain joins TRBV6-1 to TRBJ1-5, with D perhaps TRBD1 (5 bases). Between the trimmed V and J ends, which lost 5 bases and 4 bases, there was a span of 15 bases. Per germline, CDR1 MNHNS and CDR2 SASEGT. This CDR3 has 15 residues. The CDR3 nucleotides are TGTGCCAGCAGTCCCTTTCGCAGGGATAATCAGCCCCAGCATTTT. Amino acids: CASSPFRRDNQPQHF.

This rearrangement joins TRBV11-3 to TRBJ1-2, with D possibly matching TRBD1 (6 bases). The CDR3 runs to 12 residues. Germline CDR1 reads SGHNT; CDR2 reads YENEEA. V shed 2 bases and J shed 12 bases, with 13 bases lying between them. CDR3 coding DNA: TGTGCCAGCAGCTTACAAGATGGGACAAACACCTTC. As protein: CASSLQDGTNTF.

The chain couples TRBV5-1 to TRBJ2-1; 8 bases are shared with TRBD2. V trimming: 6 bases; J trimming: 5 bases; junction bases outside the gene matches: 7. The CDR3 length is 14 residues. CDR1 SGHRS and CDR2 YFSETQ come from the germline V gene. CDR3 DNA: TGCGCCAGCACCCCCGGGGGGGCGCACAATGAGCAGTTCTTC. It is translated as CASTPGGAHNEQFF.